A selection of T cell receptor beta chains follows, all from one sample in a study of T cell changes during pregnancy in multiple sclerosis. Assay used: immunoSEQ multiplex PCR; TCRdb lists only in-frame clones, some missing. The table includes around 41,000 clones, about 90% detected once. This material consisted of CD4+ T cells from peripheral blood mononuclear cells, taken in the third trimester of pregnancy. The receptors stem from a female donor in good health, enrolled as a control in a pregnancy study. CDR3s include the opening cysteine and the closing phenylalanine or tryptophan. The D gene is left open where the match is weak. A clone size is listed for some rows: how often the clone was seen (once, few, many), or a class if it is expanded.

>TRBJ1-2|TRBV4-2|TRBD1|.
CASSQAGQGNGYTF
TGTGCCAGCAGCCAAGCGGGACAGGGAAATGGCTACACCTTC
>TRBJ1-5|TRBV19|.|.
CASSMGGAVNQPQHF
TGTGCCAGTAGTATGGGCGGGGCCGTCAATCAGCCCCAGCATTTT
>TRBJ2-2|TRBV7-2|.|.
CASSSYTGELFF
TGTGCCAGCAGCTCATACACCGGGGAGCTGTTTTTT
>TRBJ2-1|TRBV27|TRBD2|.
CASSRKIPGLAGLYNEQFF
TGTGCCAGCAGTCGAAAAATACCGGGACTAGCGGGCCTCTACAATGAGCAGTTCTTC
>TRBJ1-2|TRBV7-9|.|.
CASSFNEYQGTSPYGYTF
TGTGCCAGCAGCTTTAACGAATACCAGGGAACATCCCCCTATGGCTACACCTTC
>TRBJ1-4|TRBV4-1|.|once
CASSLPPGRQTEKLFF
TGCGCCAGCAGCCTGCCCCCCGGGAGGCAAACTGAAAAACTGTTTTTT
>TRBJ1-3|TRBV18|.|.
CASSPVLVADSGNTIYF
TGTGCCAGCTCACCAGTTCTTGTGGCCGACTCTGGAAACACCATATATTTT
>TRBJ2-5|TRBV27|.|.
CASWSGAVETQYF
TGTGCCAGCTGGTCTGGAGCGGTGGAGACCCAGTACTTC
>TRBJ2-1|TRBV10-3|TRBD2|.
CAIMVAGANEQFF
TGTGCCATCATGGTAGCGGGAGCCAATGAGCAGTTCTTC
>TRBJ1-5|TRBV5-8|.|.
CASSFGMDQPQHF
TGTGCCAGCAGCTTTGGCATGGATCAGCCCCAGCATTTT
>TRBJ2-5|TRBV19|TRBD1|.
CASSIPGTGGKRETQYF
TGTGCCAGTAGTATTCCCGGGACAGGGGGCAAGAGGGAGACCCAGTACTTC
>TRBJ1-4|TRBV7-9|TRBD1|.
CASSPGQYNEKLFF
TGTGCCAGCAGCCCGGGACAGTATAATGAAAAACTGTTTTTT
>TRBJ2-1|TRBV7-3|TRBD2|.
CASSLEAGVGYEQFF
TGTGCCAGCAGCTTAGAAGCGGGAGTGGGCTATGAGCAGTTCTTC
>TRBJ2-1|TRBV28|TRBD2|.
CASSFTYSLKGLAETDSYNEQFF
TGTGCCAGCAGTTTTACTTATTCGCTAAAAGGACTAGCGGAAACCGACTCCTACAATGAGCAGTTCTTC
>TRBJ2-2|TRBV11-3|TRBD2|.
CASSLDHGGSSVTGELFF
TGTGCCAGCAGCTTAGATCATGGCGGGAGTTCGGTGACCGGGGAGCTGTTTTTT
>TRBJ2-3|TRBV19|.|.
CASRTDSSGTDTQYF
TGTGCCAGTAGAACGGACAGCAGCGGAACAGATACGCAGTATTTT
>TRBJ2-5|TRBV30|TRBD1|.
CAWSRGRRETQYF
TGTGCCTGGAGCAGGGGGCGAAGGGAGACCCAGTACTTC
>TRBJ2-1|TRBV7-3|.|.
CASSLNPLAGGRAYNEQFF
TGTGCCAGCAGCTTAAACCCCCTGGCTGGGGGCCGGGCCTACAATGAGCAGTTCTTC
>TRBJ2-5|TRBV2|TRBD2|.
CASSGGAGETQYF
TGTGCCAGCTCCGGGGGGGCCGGAGAGACCCAGTACTTC
>TRBJ2-5|TRBV13|TRBD2|once
CASSPTSGRKTQYF
TGTGCCAGCAGCCCCACTAGCGGGAGGAAGACCCAGTACTTC
>TRBJ2-3|TRBV28|TRBD2|once
CASSLWLAGSTDTQYF
TGTGCCAGCAGTTTATGGCTAGCGGGAAGCACAGATACGCAGTATTTT
>TRBJ1-3|TRBV5-1|.|.
CASSPGQTSGNTIYF
TGCGCCAGCAGCCCAGGACAGACCTCTGGAAACACCATATATTTT
>TRBJ2-5|TRBV12-5|.|.
CASGITEGWETQYF
TGTGCTAGTGGTATAACAGAGGGTTGGGAGACCCAGTACTTC
>TRBJ1-4|TRBV7-8|TRBD1|.
CASSSQGANEKLFF
TGTGCCAGCAGCTCACAGGGGGCGAACGAAAAACTGTTTTTT
>TRBJ1-1|TRBV7-9|TRBD1|.
CASSPSRGRTEAFF
TGTGCCAGCAGCCCCTCCAGGGGGAGGACTGAAGCTTTCTTT
>TRBJ2-7|TRBV2|.|.
CASSRETYEQYF
TGTGCCAGCTCACGGGAGACCTACGAGCAGTACTTC
>TRBJ1-4|TRBV10-3|.|few
CAISEERPGSNNEKLFF
TGTGCCATCAGTGAGGAGCGGCCGGGGTCCAATAATGAAAAACTGTTTTTT
>TRBJ2-1|TRBV7-2|.|.
CASSLPGGLVADNEQFF
TGTGCCAGCAGCTTACCTGGGGGCTTGGTAGCCGACAATGAGCAGTTCTTC
>TRBJ1-1|TRBV28|.|.
CASSQAYRNTEAFF
TGTGCCAGCAGTCAAGCGTACCGGAACACTGAAGCTTTCTTT
>TRBJ2-3|TRBV12-5|.|.
CASGSGGDTQYF
TGTGCTAGTGGTTCGGGTGGTGATACGCAGTATTTT
>TRBJ2-4|TRBV30|.|.
CASEGRNIQYF
TGTGCCTCCGAGGGTAGAAACATTCAGTACTTC
>TRBJ1-3|TRBV7-9|TRBD1|.
CASSLGGTGSFGNTIYF
TGTGCCAGCAGCCTCGGTGGGACAGGGTCTTTTGGAAACACCATATATTTT
>TRBJ1-5|TRBV18|.|.
CASSPNRRGDQPQHF
TGTGCCAGCTCACCGAACCGGAGGGGCGATCAGCCCCAGCATTTT
>TRBJ1-3|TRBV27|TRBD1|.
CASSFSDRVGNTIYF
TGTGCCAGCAGTTTTTCGGACAGGGTGGGAAACACCATATATTTT
>TRBJ1-5|TRBV19|TRBD1|.
CASKGQGYQPQHF
TGTGCCAGTAAGGGACAGGGGTATCAGCCCCAGCATTTT
>TRBJ1-2|TRBV19|.|.
CASRPRLLANYGYTF
TGTGCCAGTAGACCGCGACTGTTAGCTAACTATGGCTACACCTTC
>TRBJ2-7|TRBV2|TRBD2|.
CASSRTSGSYEQYF
TGTGCCAGCAGTAGAACTAGCGGCTCCTACGAGCAGTACTTC
>TRBJ2-7|TRBV5-1|.|few
CASSFRDTSEQYF
TGCGCCAGCAGCTTCCGGGACACCTCCGAGCAGTACTTC
>TRBJ2-3|TRBV6-5|.|.
CASSYSRQGPDTQYF
TGTGCCAGCAGTTACTCACGGCAGGGGCCAGATACGCAGTATTTT